This TCR beta chain was captured in a study of CD8 T cells in ankylosing spondylitis. V was clipped by 7 bases and J by 2 bases, with 19 bases between them. Germline V gives CDR1 DFQATT, CDR2 SNEGSKA (reference sequence). The CDR3 consists of 15 residues. TCRdb re-called the 5' RACE reads through MiXCR, storing one row per CDR3 protein. Seen here are hundreds of thousands of distinct CDR3 sequences, 32% observed once, and the top ten hold approximately 4%. This clonotype was obtained from a male donor with ankylosing spondylitis or in good health (not recorded which). The sequencing sample was made of blood, either unsorted or a sorted T cell fraction (not recorded which). The chain recombines TRBV20-1 with TRBJ2-3; no clear D gene. The CDR3 reads CSENDIVGFTDTQYF. The CDR3 nucleotides are TGCAGTGAAAACGATATCGTTGGGTTCACAGATACGCAGTATTTT.